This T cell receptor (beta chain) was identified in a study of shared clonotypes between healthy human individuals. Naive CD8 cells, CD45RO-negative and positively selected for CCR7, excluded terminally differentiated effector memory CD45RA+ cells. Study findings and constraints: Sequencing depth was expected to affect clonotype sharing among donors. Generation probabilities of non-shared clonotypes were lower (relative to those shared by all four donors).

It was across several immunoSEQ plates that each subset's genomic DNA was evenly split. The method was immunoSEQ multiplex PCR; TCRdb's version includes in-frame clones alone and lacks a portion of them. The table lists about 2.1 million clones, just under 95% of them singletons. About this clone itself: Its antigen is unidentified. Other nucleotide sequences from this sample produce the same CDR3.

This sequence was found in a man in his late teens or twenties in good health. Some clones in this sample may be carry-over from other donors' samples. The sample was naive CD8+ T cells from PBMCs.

DNA of the CDR3: TGTGCCAGCAGTTATCTAGCGGACAATGAGCAGTTCTTC. This translates into CASSYLADNEQFF. The chain uses TRBV6-5 and TRBJ2-1; 7 bases are shared with TRBD2. Germline-derived CDR1 and CDR2 are MNHEY and SVGAGI. The junction had 1 base not matched to a gene; V was cut back by 3 bases and J by 5 bases. The CDR3 contains 13 residues.